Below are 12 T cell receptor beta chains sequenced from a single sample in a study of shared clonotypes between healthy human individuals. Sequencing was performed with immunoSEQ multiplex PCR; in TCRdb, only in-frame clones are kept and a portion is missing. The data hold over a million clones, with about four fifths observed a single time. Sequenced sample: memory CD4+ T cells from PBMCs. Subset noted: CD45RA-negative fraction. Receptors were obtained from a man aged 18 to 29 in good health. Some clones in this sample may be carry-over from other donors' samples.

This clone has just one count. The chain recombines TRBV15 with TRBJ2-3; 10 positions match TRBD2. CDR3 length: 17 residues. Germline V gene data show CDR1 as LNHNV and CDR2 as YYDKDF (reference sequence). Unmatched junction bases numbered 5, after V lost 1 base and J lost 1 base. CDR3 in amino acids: CATSRGATSGGTDTQYF. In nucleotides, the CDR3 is TGTGCCACCAGCAGAGGAGCCACTAGCGGGGGCACAGATACGCAGTATTTT.

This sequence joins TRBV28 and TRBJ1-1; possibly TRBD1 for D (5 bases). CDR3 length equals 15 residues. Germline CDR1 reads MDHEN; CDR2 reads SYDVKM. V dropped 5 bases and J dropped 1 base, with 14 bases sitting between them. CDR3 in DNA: TGTGCCAGCAGTCCAGGGTCCGGGGCGAACACTGAAGCTTTCTTT. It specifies CASSPGSGANTEAFF.

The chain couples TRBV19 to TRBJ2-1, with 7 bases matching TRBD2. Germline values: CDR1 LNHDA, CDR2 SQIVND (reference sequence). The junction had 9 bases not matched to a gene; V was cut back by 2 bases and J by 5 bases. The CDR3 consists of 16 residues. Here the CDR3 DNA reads TGTGCCAGTAGTATACGACTAGCCGGAGGGCACAATGAGCAGTTCTTC. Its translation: CASSIRLAGGHNEQFF.

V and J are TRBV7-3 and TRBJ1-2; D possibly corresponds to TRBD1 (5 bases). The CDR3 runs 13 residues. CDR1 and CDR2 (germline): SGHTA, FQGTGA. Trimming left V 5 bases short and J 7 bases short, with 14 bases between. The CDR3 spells CASSPGRDSGYTF. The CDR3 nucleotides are TGTGCCAGCAGCCCGGGGCGAGATAGTGGCTACACCTTC.

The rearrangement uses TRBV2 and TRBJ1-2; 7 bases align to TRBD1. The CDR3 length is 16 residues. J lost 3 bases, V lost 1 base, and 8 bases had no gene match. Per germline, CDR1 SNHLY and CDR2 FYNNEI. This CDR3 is CASSEGLAGGDYGYTF. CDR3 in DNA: TGTGCCAGCAGTGAAGGGTTGGCAGGGGGGGACTATGGCTACACCTTC.

The CDR3 protein is CAISERDRAYEQYF. CDR3 nucleotides: TGTGCCATCAGTGAGCGCGACAGAGCCTACGAGCAGTACTTC. The chain recombines TRBV10-3 with TRBJ2-5; the D gene is possibly TRBD1 (5 bases). The J call may be faulty, since TRBJ2-7 better matches the DNA end. The length of the CDR3 is 14 residues. The germline CDR1 and CDR2 sequences are ENHRY and SYGVKD.

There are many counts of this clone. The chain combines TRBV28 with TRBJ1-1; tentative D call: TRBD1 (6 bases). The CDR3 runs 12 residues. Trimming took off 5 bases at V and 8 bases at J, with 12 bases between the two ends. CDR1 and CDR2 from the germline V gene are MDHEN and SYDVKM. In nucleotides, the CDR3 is TGTGCCAGCAGTGAGAAGAGGGGGGAAGCTTTCTTT. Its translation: CASSEKRGEAFF.

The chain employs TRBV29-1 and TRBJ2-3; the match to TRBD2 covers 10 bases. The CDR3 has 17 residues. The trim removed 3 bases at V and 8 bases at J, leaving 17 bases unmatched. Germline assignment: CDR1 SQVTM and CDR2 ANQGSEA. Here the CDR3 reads CSVDDRLLASGRGTQYF. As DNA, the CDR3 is TGCAGCGTTGATGATCGTTTGTTGGCTAGCGGGAGAGGTACGCAGTATTTT.

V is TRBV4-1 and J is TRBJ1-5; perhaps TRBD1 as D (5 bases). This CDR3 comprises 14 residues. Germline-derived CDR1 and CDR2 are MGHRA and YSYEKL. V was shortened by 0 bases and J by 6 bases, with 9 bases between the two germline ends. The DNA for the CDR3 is TGCGCCAGCAGCCAAGAGGGTCAGGGTCAGCCCCAGCATTTT. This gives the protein CASSQEGQGQPQHF.

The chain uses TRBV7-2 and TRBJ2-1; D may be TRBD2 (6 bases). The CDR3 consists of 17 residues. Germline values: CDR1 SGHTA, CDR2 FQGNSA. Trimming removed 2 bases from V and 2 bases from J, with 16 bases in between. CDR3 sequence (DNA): TGTGCCAGCAGCTTAACTTCAGCGGGTCGGGCCTACAATGAGCAGTTCTTC. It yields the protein CASSLTSAGRAYNEQFF. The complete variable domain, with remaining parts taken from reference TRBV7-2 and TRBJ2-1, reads GAGVSQSPSNKVTEKGKDVELRCDPISGHTALYWYRQSLGQGLEFLIYFQGNSAPDKSGLPSDRFSAERTGGSVSTLTIQRTQQEDSAVYLCASSLTSAGRAYNEQFFGPGTRLTVL.

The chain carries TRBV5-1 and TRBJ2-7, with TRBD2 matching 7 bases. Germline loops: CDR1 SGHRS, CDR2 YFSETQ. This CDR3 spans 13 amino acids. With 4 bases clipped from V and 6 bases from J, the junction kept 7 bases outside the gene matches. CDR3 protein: CASSPAGEFEQYF. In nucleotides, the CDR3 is TGCGCCAGCAGCCCGGCGGGAGAGTTCGAGCAGTACTTC. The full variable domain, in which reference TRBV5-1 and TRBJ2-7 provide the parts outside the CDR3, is KAGVTQTPRYLIKTRGQQVTLSCSPISGHRSVSWYQQTPGQGLQFLFEYFSETQRNKGNFPGRFSGRQFSNSRSEMNVSTLELGDSALYLCASSPAGEFEQYFGPGTRLTVT.

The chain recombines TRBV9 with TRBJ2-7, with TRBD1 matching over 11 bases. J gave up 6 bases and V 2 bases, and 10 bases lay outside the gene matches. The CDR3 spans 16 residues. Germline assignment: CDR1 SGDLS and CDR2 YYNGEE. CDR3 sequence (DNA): TGTGCCAGCAGCGTGGACAGGGGGCGCGGGATCTCCGAGCAGTACTTC. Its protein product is CASSVDRGRGISEQYF.